This TCR beta chain originates from a study of blood T cell repertoires in COVID-19. About the research overall: Collection of acute and convalescent COVID-19 samples took place in the United States, Italy and Spain.

Produced via immunoSEQ multiplex PCR; TCRdb's table is partial and in-frame only. The sample has nearly 200,000 clones; about 86% are singletons. The V gene's germline CDR1 is MGHDK and CDR2 SYGVNS. CDR3 length: 15 amino acids. V was clipped by 11 bases and J by 9 bases, with 23 bases between them. The rearrangement links TRBV25-1 to TRBJ1-6, with D perhaps matching TRBD1 (5 bases). Source material: PBMCs or T cells enriched from blood (not recorded which). The receptor comes from a man aged 40-55 years who had recovered from COVID-19. CDR3 protein: CASAPFGGLRSPLHF. The CDR3 region has the DNA TGTGCCTCAGCCCCCTTCGGGGGGTTGCGTTCACCCCTCCACTTT.